Listed here are 27 T cell receptor beta chains from one sample, sequenced in a study of blood T cell repertoires in COVID-19. Produced via immunoSEQ multiplex PCR; TCRdb's table is partial and in-frame only. The sample yields approximately 200,000 clones, less than 85% seen once. The source material was peripheral blood. Receptors originate from a woman aged 45-59 years with acute or convalescent COVID-19.

This rearrangement joins TRBV27 to TRBJ2-3; maybe TRBD2 (5 bases). Germline V gives CDR1 MNHEY, CDR2 SMNVEV (reference sequence). This CDR3 is 14 amino acids long. The V end lost 4 bases, the J end lost 5 bases, and 13 bases lay between the germline ends. For the CDR3, the DNA is TGTGCCAGCAGTTCCAAGGCCCGGGGAGATACGCAGTATTTT. Translating it yields CASSSKARGDTQYF.

This rearrangement joins TRBV10-1 to TRBJ2-1; the match to TRBD2 covers 9 bases. Trimming cost V 3 bases and J 6 bases; bases outside gene matches: 6. This CDR3 is built from 15 residues. Looked up from germline, CDR1 is WNHNN and CDR2 is SYGVQD (reference sequence). The CDR3 is CASSDGGSGSNEQFF. The CDR3 DNA reads as TGCGCCAGCAGTGATGGTGGTAGCGGGAGCAATGAGCAGTTCTTC.

The V gene is TRBV9, the J gene TRBJ2-7; the match to TRBD2 covers 8 bases. The CDR3 runs 15 residues. V gave up 3 bases and J gave up 9 bases; unmatched junction bases: 14. CDR1 and CDR2 from the germline V gene are SGDLS and YYNGEE. CDR3 residues: CASSATSGGKARQYF. In DNA, the CDR3 is TGTGCCAGCAGCGCTACTAGCGGAGGGAAGGCGCGGCAGTACTTC.

The chain is built from TRBV5-6 and TRBJ1-6; 7 bases fit TRBD1. CDR1 and CDR2 from the germline V gene are SGHDT and YYEEEE. The CDR3 sequence is 19 residues long. J gave up 6 bases and V 0 bases, and 15 bases lay outside the gene matches. The CDR3 region is CASSLAADRRLVVNSPLHF. The CDR3 region has the DNA TGTGCCAGCAGCTTGGCAGCGGACAGGCGACTTGTCGTTAATTCACCCCTCCACTTT.

This clone was observed once. The chain links TRBV28 to TRBJ1-5; D is perhaps TRBD1 (6 bases). Germline CDR1 is MDHEN and CDR2 is SYDVKM. The CDR3 contains 16 residues. V gave up 5 bases and J gave up 0 bases, with 14 bases separating them. The chain's CDR3 is CASSRVRGYSNQPQHF. The CDR3, as DNA: TGTGCCAGCAGTCGGGTTAGGGGGTATAGCAATCAGCCCCAGCATTTT.

The chain is built from TRBV6-5 and TRBJ2-1, with 7 bases fitting TRBD2. V was clipped by 6 bases and J by 12 bases; unmatched bases: 5. This CDR3 comprises 11 residues. CDR1 and CDR2 (germline): MNHEY, SVGAGI. The CDR3 reads CASRWGGSQFF. In nucleotides, the CDR3 is TGTGCCAGCAGATGGGGGGGTTCGCAGTTCTTC.

This sequence joins TRBV7-2 and TRBJ2-5; 10 nucleotides match TRBD2. Germline-derived CDR1 and CDR2 are SGHTA and FQGNSA. The CDR3 has 19 amino acids. Unmatched junction bases numbered 22, after V lost 7 bases and J lost 5 bases. The DNA of the CDR3 is TGTGCCAGCACCTCTCGAGGAGGGAGAGCTAGCGGGAGAGGGGAGACCCAGTACTTC. It specifies CASTSRGGRASGRGETQYF.

The rearrangement links TRBV30 to TRBJ1-3, with a weak D call TRBD1 (6 bases). The germline CDR1 and CDR2 sequences are GTSNPN and SVGIG (reference sequence). With 3 bases removed from V and 1 base from J, the gap between germline ends came to 16 bases. The CDR3 extends over 16 amino acids. The CDR3 DNA reads TGTGCCTGGAGCAGGCAGGGGTATCAGTCTGGAAACACCATATATTTT. This gives the protein CAWSRQGYQSGNTIYF. The entire variable domain, with the rest obtained from reference TRBV30 and TRBJ1-3, is as follows: SQTIHQWPATLVQPVGSPLSLECTVEGTSNPNLYWYRQAAGRGLQLLFYSVGIGQISSEVPQNLSASRPQDRQFILSSKKLLLSDSGFYLCAWSRQGYQSGNTIYFGEGSWLTVV.

The chain carries TRBV30 and TRBJ2-3; 12 nucleotides line up with TRBD2. The J segment lost 2 bases and the V segment lost 2 bases, leaving 5 bases of the junction unmatched. Germline CDR1 reads GTSNPN; CDR2 reads SVGIG (reference sequence). This CDR3 contains 16 residues. The CDR3 sequence: CAWSTGLAGSTDTQYF. The DNA of the CDR3 is TGTGCCTGGAGTACCGGACTAGCGGGATCCACAGATACGCAGTATTTT.

This CDR3 reads CASSLEPQGTEKLFF. The CDR3 nucleotides are TGTGCCAGCAGCTTAGAGCCCCAGGGGACGGAAAAACTGTTTTTT. The gene calls are TRBV11-2 and TRBJ1-4, with D tentatively TRBD1 (6 bases). The CDR3 totals 15 residues. Trimming took 0 bases from V and 8 from J, leaving 13 bases between them. The germline V gene has CDR1 SGHAT and CDR2 FQNNGV.

The CDR3 bases are TGTGCCAGCAGGTCAGGGTCTGCGGGCAATCAGCCCCAGCATTTT. It specifies CASRSGSAGNQPQHF. V gene TRBV28 combines with J gene TRBJ1-5, with D possibly being TRBD1 (5 bases). Per germline, CDR1 MDHEN and CDR2 SYDVKM. With 6 bases removed from V and 2 bases from J, the gap between germline ends came to 14 bases. The CDR3 runs 15 residues.

The rearrangement uses TRBV11-2 and TRBJ2-1, with 8 positions matching TRBD2. The germline CDR1 and CDR2 sequences are SGHAT and FQNNGV. The CDR3 has 17 residues. The junction had 14 bases not matched to a gene; V was cut back by 1 base and J by 9 bases. Written as DNA, the CDR3 is TGTGCCAGCAGCTTAGTCACCCCTACCGGGGGGGCGGTTGAGCAGTTCTTC. As protein: CASSLVTPTGGAVEQFF.

This clone came up a few times. CDR3 sequence reads: CASAAPYEQYF. In DNA, the CDR3 is TGTGCCAGCGCGGCCCCCTACGAGCAGTACTTC. The V gene is TRBV2, the J gene TRBJ2-7; no clear D. In germline, CDR1 is SNHLY, CDR2 FYNNEI. The CDR3 has 11 residues. V was trimmed by 8 bases and J by 2 bases, leaving 7 bases between them. Using reference TRBV2 and TRBJ2-7 for the parts outside the CDR3, the full variable domain is EPEVTQTPSHQVTQMGQEVILRCVPISNHLYFYWYRQILGQKVEFLVSFYNNEISEKSEIFDDQFSVERPDGSNFTLKIRSTKLEDSAMYFCASAAPYEQYFGPGTRLTVT.

This clone was seen once. The gene calls are TRBV7-2 and TRBJ2-3, with TRBD1 matching over 9 bases. Looked up from germline, CDR1 is SGHTA and CDR2 is FQGNSA. Trimming at V came to 0 bases and at J to 3 bases, leaving 7 bases not matched to a gene. The CDR3 has 17 amino acids. For the CDR3, the DNA is TGTGCCAGCAGCTTAGCGCGAACAGGGGGCGGGACAGATACGCAGTATTTT. Translating it yields CASSLARTGGGTDTQYF.

J is TRBJ2-1 and V is TRBV6-5, with 9 bases aligning to TRBD2. With V trimmed by 4 bases and J by 5 bases, 6 bases remained unmatched. This CDR3 is 15 amino acids long. CDR1 is MNHEY and CDR2 is SVGAGI in the germline V gene. In DNA, the CDR3 is TGTGCCAGCAGTTCGCGACTAGCGGCTAACAATGAGCAGTTCTTC. Translating it yields CASSSRLAANNEQFF.

The rearrangement links TRBV6-2 or TRBV6-3 to TRBJ1-1; D possibly corresponds to TRBD1 (6 bases). The CDR3 spans 14 residues. V was trimmed by 0 bases and J by 5 bases, leaving 10 bases between them. Germline CDR1 MNHEY, CDR2 SVGEGT. CDR3 DNA: TGTGCCAGCAGTTACTCAGGGGGAGGGACTGAAGCTTTCTTT. Translating it yields CASSYSGGGTEAFF.

The J gene is TRBJ1-2, the V gene TRBV9; TRBD1 agrees at 10 bases. There are 15 residues in the CDR3. Germline V gives CDR1 SGDLS, CDR2 YYNGEE. The V gene end was trimmed by 4 bases and the J gene end by 8 bases; junction bases not matched to a gene: 11. This CDR3 reads CASSSWDRGEKGYTF. CDR3 nucleotides: TGTGCCAGCAGCTCTTGGGACAGGGGCGAAAAAGGCTACACCTTC.

Only a few counts were recorded for this clone. V and J are TRBV7-2 and TRBJ1-3; the D is unclear. The CDR3 is 16 amino acids. Germline V gene lookup returns CDR1 SGHTA and CDR2 FQGNSA. V shed 1 base and J shed 4 bases, with 14 bases lying between them. The CDR3: CASSLEAPGMGNTIYF. For the CDR3, the DNA is TGTGCCAGCAGCTTAGAAGCCCCGGGAATGGGAAACACCATATATTTT.

The CDR3 sequence is CASSVRGNHNSPLHF. Written as DNA, the CDR3 is TGTGCCAGCAGCGTACGAGGGAACCATAATTCACCCCTCCACTTT. The chain employs TRBV9 and TRBJ1-6; no definite D call. CDR1 is SGDLS and CDR2 is YYNGEE in the germline V gene. This CDR3 is built from 15 residues. Trimming removed 1 base from V and 5 bases from J, with 10 bases in between.

This clone showed up just once. The J gene is TRBJ1-2, the V gene TRBV6-6; D gene ambiguous. The CDR3 length is 17 residues. V gave up 6 bases and J gave up 4 bases, with 24 bases separating them. Looked up from germline, CDR1 is MNHNY and CDR2 is SVGAGI (reference sequence). The CDR3 nucleotides read TGTGCCAGCAGCCGAACTCCCTCTTCCTCCCTCCCCTATGGCTACACCTTC. As protein: CASSRTPSSSLPYGYTF.

This clone was counted a single time. This chain joins TRBV30 and TRBJ2-4, with D tentatively TRBD2 (5 bases). The ends were cut back, 3 bases at V and 1 base at J, with 7 bases in the middle. The germline gives CDR1 GTSNPN, CDR2 SVGIG (reference sequence). This CDR3 comprises 13 residues. The CDR3 DNA follows: TGTGCCTGGAGACGGAGGGCCAAAAACATTCAGTACTTC. Translation: CAWRRRAKNIQYF. The full variable domain, completed using reference TRBV30 and TRBJ2-4, is SQTIHQWPATLVQPVGSPLSLECTVEGTSNPNLYWYRQAAGRGLQLLFYSVGIGQISSEVPQNLSASRPQDRQFILSSKKLLLSDSGFYLCAWRRRAKNIQYFGAGTRLSVL.

V usage is TRBV15 and J usage is TRBJ2-1; 12 nucleotides align to TRBD2. V was clipped by 0 bases and J by 0 bases; unmatched bases: 3. This CDR3 is 18 amino acids long. Germline V gene data show CDR1 as LNHNV and CDR2 as YYDKDF (reference sequence). The chain's CDR3 is CATSRDTSGRFSYNEQFF. DNA of the CDR3: TGTGCCACCAGCAGAGATACTAGCGGGAGGTTCTCCTACAATGAGCAGTTCTTC. The whole variable domain, remainder taken from reference TRBV15 and TRBJ2-1, is DAMVIQNPRYQVTQFGKPVTLSCSQTLNHNVMYWYQQKSSQAPKLLFHYYDKDFNNEADTPDNFQSRRPNTSFCFLDIRSPGLGDTAMYLCATSRDTSGRFSYNEQFFGPGTRLTVL.

The J gene is TRBJ2-1, the V gene TRBV11-2; 10 nucleotides align to TRBD1. V was pared by 10 bases and J by 4 bases, with 10 bases of the junction left unmatched. The CDR3 length is 15 residues. CDR1 is SGHAT, CDR2 FQNNGV, per germline. This chain's CDR3 is CATQDRGQRYNEQFF. CDR3 coding DNA: TGTGCCACCCAAGACAGGGGGCAACGGTACAATGAGCAGTTCTTC.

V usage is TRBV28 and J usage is TRBJ2-7; no clear D. The CDR3 length is 12 residues. V was cut by 5 bases and J by 3 bases, with 8 bases left in between. CDR1 MDHEN and CDR2 SYDVKM come from the germline V gene. This CDR3 reads CASSATVYEQYF. Written as DNA, the CDR3 is TGTGCCAGCAGTGCGACTGTCTACGAGCAGTACTTC.

This clone was recorded only once. The genes are TRBV3-1 (or the pseudogene TRBV3-2) and TRBJ2-7; 7 bases line up with TRBD1. The CDR3 has 15 residues. Germline V gene sequence: CDR1 LGHDT, CDR2 YNNKEL (reference sequence). With 1 base clipped from V and 3 bases from J, the junction kept 6 bases outside the gene matches. CDR3 coding DNA: TGTGCCAGCAGCCAAGTGAGGGGGCGGCACTACGAGCAGTACTTC. The encoded protein is CASSQVRGRHYEQYF.

CDR3 region: CASSSRTGTYEQYF. CDR3 nucleotide sequence: TGTGCCAGCTCATCGAGGACAGGGACCTACGAGCAGTACTTC. The J gene is TRBJ2-7, the V gene TRBV18, with 8 nucleotides matching TRBD1. The CDR3 consists of 14 residues. Per the germline V gene, CDR1 is KGHSH and CDR2 is LQKENI. The J segment lost 2 bases and the V segment lost 5 bases, leaving 5 bases of the junction unmatched. Full variable domain (remainder filled in from reference TRBV18 and TRBJ2-7): NAGVMQNPRHLVRRRGQEARLRCSPMKGHSHVYWYRQLPEEGLKFMVYLQKENIIDESGMPKERFSAEFPKEGPSILRIQQVVRGDSAAYFCASSSRTGTYEQYFGPGTRLTVT.

This chain uses TRBV5-8 with TRBJ1-1; 8 positions agree with TRBD1. Germline loops: CDR1 SGHTS, CDR2 YDEGEE. The trim removed 4 bases at V and 2 bases at J, leaving 7 bases unmatched. The CDR3 has 15 amino acids. CDR3 DNA sequence: TGTGCCAGCAGCGAAAGGACAGGGAAAAACACTGAAGCTTTCTTT. As protein: CASSERTGKNTEAFF. The variable domain in full, with the rest retrieved from reference TRBV5-8 and TRBJ1-1, is EAGVTQSPTHLIKTRGQQATLRCSPISGHTSVYWYQQALGLGLQFLLWYDEGEERNRGNFPPRFSGRQFPNYSSELNVNALELEDSALYLCASSERTGKNTEAFFGQGTRLTVV.